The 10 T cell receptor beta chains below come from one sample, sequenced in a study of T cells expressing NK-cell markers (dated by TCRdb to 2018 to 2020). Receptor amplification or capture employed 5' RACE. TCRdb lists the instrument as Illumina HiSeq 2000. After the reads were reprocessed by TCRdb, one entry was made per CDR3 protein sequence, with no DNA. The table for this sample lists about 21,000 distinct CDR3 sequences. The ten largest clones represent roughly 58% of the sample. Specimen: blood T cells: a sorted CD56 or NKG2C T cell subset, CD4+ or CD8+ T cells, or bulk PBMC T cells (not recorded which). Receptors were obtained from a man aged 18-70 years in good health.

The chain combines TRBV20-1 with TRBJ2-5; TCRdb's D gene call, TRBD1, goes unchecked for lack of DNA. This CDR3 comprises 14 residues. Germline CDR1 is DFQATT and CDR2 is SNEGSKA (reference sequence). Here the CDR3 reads CSARRDMYQETQYF.

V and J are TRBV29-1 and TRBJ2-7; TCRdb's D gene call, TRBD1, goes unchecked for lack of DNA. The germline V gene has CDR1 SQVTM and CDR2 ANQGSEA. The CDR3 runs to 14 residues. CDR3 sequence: CSVDGTGGLYEQYF.

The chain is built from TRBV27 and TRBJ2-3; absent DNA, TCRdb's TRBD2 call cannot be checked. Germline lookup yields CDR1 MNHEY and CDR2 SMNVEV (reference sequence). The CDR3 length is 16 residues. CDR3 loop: CASSLLLAGRGDTQYF.

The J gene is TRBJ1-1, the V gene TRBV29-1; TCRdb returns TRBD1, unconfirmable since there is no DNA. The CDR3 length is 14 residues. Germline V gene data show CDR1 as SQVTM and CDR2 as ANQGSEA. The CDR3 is CSVEDRGGRAEAFF. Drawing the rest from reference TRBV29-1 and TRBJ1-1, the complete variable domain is SAVISQKPSRDICQRGTSLTIQCQVDSQVTMMFWYRQQPGQSLTLIATANQGSEATYESGFVIDKFPISRPNLTFSTLTVSNMSPEDSSIYLCSVEDRGGRAEAFFGQGTRLTVV.

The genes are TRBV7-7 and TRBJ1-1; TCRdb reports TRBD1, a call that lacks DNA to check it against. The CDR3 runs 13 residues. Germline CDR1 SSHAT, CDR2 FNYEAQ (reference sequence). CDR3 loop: CASSRAPNTEAFF.

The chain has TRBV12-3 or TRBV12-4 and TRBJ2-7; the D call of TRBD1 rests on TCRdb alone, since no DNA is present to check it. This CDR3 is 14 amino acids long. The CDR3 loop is CASTSRDRGYEQYF.

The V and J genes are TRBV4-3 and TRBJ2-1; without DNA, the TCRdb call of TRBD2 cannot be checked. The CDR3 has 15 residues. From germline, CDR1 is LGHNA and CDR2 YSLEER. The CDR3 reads CASSPGTSNVDEQFF.

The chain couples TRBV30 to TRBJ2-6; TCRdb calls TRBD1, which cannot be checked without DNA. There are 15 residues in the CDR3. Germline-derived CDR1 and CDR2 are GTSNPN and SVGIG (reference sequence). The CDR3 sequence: CAWGHRPTGANVLTF.

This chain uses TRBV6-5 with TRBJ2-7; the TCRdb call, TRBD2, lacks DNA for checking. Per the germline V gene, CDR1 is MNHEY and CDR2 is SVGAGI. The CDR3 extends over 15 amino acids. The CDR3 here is CASRPHWTSGDEQYF.

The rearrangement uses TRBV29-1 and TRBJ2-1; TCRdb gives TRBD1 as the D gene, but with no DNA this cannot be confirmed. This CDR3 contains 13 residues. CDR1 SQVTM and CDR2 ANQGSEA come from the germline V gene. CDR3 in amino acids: CSVAGQGGVEQFF.